These 23 T cell receptor beta chains were all obtained from the same sample, sequenced in a study of blood T cell repertoires in COVID-19. The table came from immunoSEQ multiplex PCR; TCRdb's copy has only in-frame clones and leaves some out. The table includes approximately 100,000 clones, about 90% detected once. What was sequenced was peripheral blood. These receptors were taken from a man aged 50 to 60 with acute or convalescent COVID-19.

This clone has just a few counts. The chain is built from TRBV5-5 and TRBJ2-6; perhaps TRBD2 as D (6 bases). The CDR3 is 17 residues long. Germline CDR1 is SGHKS and CDR2 is YYEKEE (reference sequence). V gave up 5 bases and J gave up 3 bases, with 18 bases separating them. The CDR3 DNA reads as TGTGCCAGCAGGGCGGGGAGAGGAGAGAGTGGGGCCAACGTCCTGACTTTC. It codes for CASRAGRGESGANVLTF.

This sequence joins TRBV19 and TRBJ1-2; D gene uncertain. Germline V gene lookup returns CDR1 LNHDA and CDR2 SQIVND (reference sequence). This CDR3 region has 15 residues. Trimming took 1 base from V and 6 from J, leaving 15 bases between them. CDR3 sequence: CASSIGLDGGDGYTF. Here the CDR3 DNA reads TGTGCCAGTAGTATAGGTCTGGACGGAGGTGATGGCTACACCTTC.

The chain carries TRBV3-1 (or the pseudogene TRBV3-2) and TRBJ1-1; no reliable D call. With 2 bases removed from V and 1 base from J, the gap between germline ends came to 5 bases. This CDR3 contains 13 residues. The germline V gene encodes CDR1 LGHDT and CDR2 YNNKEL (reference sequence). DNA of the CDR3: TGTGCCAGCAGCCAAATCAGGAACACTGAAGCTTTCTTT. Its protein product is CASSQIRNTEAFF.

V is TRBV7-9 and J is TRBJ2-2; TRBD2 matches 7 bases. There are 15 residues in the CDR3. J gave up 0 bases and V 4 bases, and 2 bases lay outside the gene matches. Germline loops: CDR1 SEHNR, CDR2 FQNEAQ (reference sequence). The CDR3 loop reads CASSSGLTNTGELFF. Here the CDR3 DNA reads TGTGCCAGCAGCTCGGGACTAACGAACACCGGGGAGCTGTTTTTT.

This chain connects TRBV5-1 to TRBJ2-1; 16 bases match TRBD2. This CDR3 has 18 residues. The V gene end was trimmed by 4 bases and the J gene end by 4 bases; junction bases not matched to a gene: 8. Germline CDR1 reads SGHRS; CDR2 reads YFSETQ. The DNA of the CDR3 is TGCGCCAGCAGCCGCACTGGGACTAGCGGGGGGGTTTACAATGAGCAGTTCTTC. Its translation is CASSRTGTSGGVYNEQFF.

The chain recombines TRBV2 with TRBJ1-1, with D unresolved. This CDR3 is built from 11 residues. V gave up 6 bases and J gave up 1 base, with 3 bases separating them. Germline CDR1 and CDR2: SNHLY and FYNNEI. The CDR3 spells CASRQNTEAFF. Written as DNA, the CDR3 is TGTGCCAGCAGACAGAACACTGAAGCTTTCTTT. The full variable domain, completed using reference TRBV2 and TRBJ1-1, is EPEVTQTPSHQVTQMGQEVILRCVPISNHLYFYWYRQILGQKVEFLVSFYNNEISEKSEIFDDQFSVERPDGSNFTLKIRSTKLEDSAMYFCASRQNTEAFFGQGTRLTVV.

The rearrangement joins TRBV11-3 to TRBJ1-2; D is ambiguous. With 0 bases removed from V and 4 bases from J, the gap between germline ends came to 9 bases. This CDR3 has 14 amino acids. CDR1 SGHNT and CDR2 YENEEA come from the germline V gene. DNA of the CDR3: TGTGCCAGCAGCTTAGATCCGGCGGTCTATGGCTACACCTTC. This translates into CASSLDPAVYGYTF.

The genes are TRBV18 and TRBJ1-1, with D hard to call. The CDR3 covers 15 residues. Per germline, CDR1 KGHSH and CDR2 LQKENI. V was pared by 3 bases and J by 1 base, with 12 bases between. CDR3: CASSPMGSSNTEAFF. The CDR3 DNA follows: TGTGCCAGCTCACCTATGGGCAGTTCGAACACTGAAGCTTTCTTT.

The rearrangement uses TRBV11-2 and TRBJ1-5; 8 bases are shared with TRBD1. The junction had 10 bases not matched to a gene; V was cut back by 5 bases and J by 7 bases. The CDR3 contains 15 residues. CDR1 and CDR2 (germline): SGHAT, FQNNGV. CDR3 DNA: TGTGCCAGCAGCCCCCGGACAGGGCAGGGCCAGCCCCAGCATTTT. Amino acid sequence: CASSPRTGQGQPQHF.

V and J are TRBV7-9 and TRBJ2-3, with 7 bases fitting TRBD1. This CDR3 is built from 15 residues. The germline CDR1 and CDR2 sequences are SEHNR and FQNEAQ (reference sequence). J lost 4 bases, V lost 5 bases, and 9 bases had no gene match. CDR3 nucleotides: TGTGCCAGCAGCCAAAGGGACAGATTTGCAGATACGCAGTATTTT. The encoded protein is CASSQRDRFADTQYF.

The CDR3 here is CASRTTGTGVLAEQYF. In DNA form, the CDR3 reads TGTGCCAGCAGGACGACCGGGACAGGGGTATTAGCCGAGCAGTACTTC. This chain links TRBV5-4 with TRBJ2-7, with 10 bases identical to TRBD1. Germline CDR1 reads SGHNT; CDR2 reads YYREEE (reference sequence). Germline trimming cut 5 bases from V and 6 bases from J; bases unmatched to any gene: 14. The CDR3 runs to 16 residues.

The V call is TRBV11-2, the J call TRBJ1-4, with TRBD1 identical over 10 bases. Germline lookup yields CDR1 SGHAT and CDR2 FQNNGV. J gave up 15 bases and V 5 bases, and 9 bases lay outside the gene matches. The CDR3 contains 13 residues. CDR3 nucleotides: TGTGCCAGCAGCCAAGGGGACAGGGGTGAATTGTTTTTT. This codes for CASSQGDRGELFF.

The gene calls are TRBV27 and TRBJ1-5; 8 bases map to TRBD1. There are 15 residues in the CDR3. With V trimmed by 3 bases and J by 6 bases, 7 bases remained unmatched. Germline V gives CDR1 MNHEY, CDR2 SMNVEV (reference sequence). CDR3 nucleotides: TGTGCCAGCAGTTTCGGGTCAGGGGGCGGTCAGCCCCAGCATTTT. Its translation is CASSFGSGGGQPQHF.

The genes are TRBV3-1 (or the pseudogene TRBV3-2) and TRBJ1-1; 10 nucleotides align to TRBD1. From germline, CDR1 is LGHDT and CDR2 YNNKEL (reference sequence). J lost 11 bases, V lost 0 bases, and 9 bases had no gene match. This CDR3 has 15 amino acids. Written as DNA, the CDR3 is TGTGCCAGCAGCCAAGAAGACAGGGGGCGAGGGTTGGCTTTCTTT. It translates to CASSQEDRGRGLAFF.

The count of this clone is one. This sequence joins TRBV19 and TRBJ2-2; 8 positions agree with TRBD1. The germline V gene has CDR1 LNHDA and CDR2 SQIVND (reference sequence). The CDR3 totals 16 residues. Trimming took 9 bases from V and 4 from J; bases not matched to a gene: 13. The CDR3 DNA is TGTGCCAGAAACTCCCGCGGACAGGGTGGCACCGGGGAGCTGTTTTTT. Translated, it gives CARNSRGQGGTGELFF.

The chain links TRBV29-1 to TRBJ1-4; maybe TRBD1 (5 bases). V was pared by 7 bases and J by 9 bases, with 21 bases between. CDR3 length: 14 amino acids. Looked up from germline, CDR1 is SQVTM and CDR2 is ANQGSEA. Written as DNA, the CDR3 is TGCAGCGCCGAAGGGCCAGGGATCCTTAAAAAACTGTTTTTT. It codes for CSAEGPGILKKLFF.

This chain connects TRBV11-3 to TRBJ1-2; D is unclear. The CDR3 loop spans 13 amino acids. V lost 1 base to trimming and J lost 6 bases, with 9 bases between them. Germline lookup yields CDR1 SGHNT and CDR2 YENEEA. CDR3 nucleotides: TGTGCCAGCAGCTTAGGAGGCCCCAATGGCTACACCTTC. Translated, it gives CASSLGGPNGYTF.

This sequence joins TRBV7-6 and TRBJ2-2, with 13 bases that match TRBD2. CDR1 SGHVS and CDR2 FNYEAQ come from the germline V gene. V was clipped by 5 bases and J by 6 bases; unmatched bases: 3. The CDR3 is 15 amino acids. The CDR3 coding sequence is TGTGCCAGCAGCCAAACTAGCGGGGGGGCCGGGGAGCTGTTTTTT. Its translation is CASSQTSGGAGELFF.

This rearrangement joins TRBV9 to TRBJ2-1; 16 bases are a match to TRBD2. This CDR3 has 16 residues. Trimming at V came to 2 bases and at J to 8 bases, leaving 4 bases not matched to a gene. Germline V gene lookup returns CDR1 SGDLS and CDR2 YYNGEE. CDR3 sequence (DNA): TGTGCCAGCAGCGTCGGGACTAGCGGGGGGGCCGATGAGCAGTTCTTC. Amino acid sequence: CASSVGTSGGADEQFF. The full variable domain, rest sourced from reference TRBV9 and TRBJ2-1, is DSGVTQTPKHLITATGQRVTLRCSPRSGDLSVYWYQQSLDQGLQFLIQYYNGEERAKGNILERFSAQQFPDLHSELNLSSLELGDSALYFCASSVGTSGGADEQFFGPGTRLTVL.

The chain combines TRBV27 with TRBJ2-3; 10 nucleotides align to TRBD2. The germline CDR1 and CDR2 sequences are MNHEY and SMNVEV (reference sequence). The CDR3 extends over 17 amino acids. The ends lost 3 bases at V and 2 bases at J; junction bases unmatched: 8. The CDR3 protein is CASSFVGLAAPTDTQYF. The DNA for the CDR3 is TGTGCCAGCAGTTTCGTCGGACTAGCGGCCCCCACAGATACGCAGTATTTT.

The chain uses TRBV5-5 and TRBJ1-3, with TRBD1 as a possible D gene (6 bases). V was clipped by 2 bases and J by 2 bases, with 11 bases between them. Germline-derived CDR1 and CDR2 are SGHKS and YYEKEE (reference sequence). The CDR3 loop spans 15 amino acids. The CDR3 DNA reads TGTGCCAGCAGCTTACGTGCAGGGGCTGGAAACACCATATATTTT. It specifies CASSLRAGAGNTIYF.

This clone was seen only once. The chain recombines TRBV6-5 with TRBJ1-2; TRBD1 matches at 10 bases. V gave up 2 bases and J gave up 8 bases; unmatched junction bases: 2. The germline V gene has CDR1 MNHEY and CDR2 SVGAGI. The CDR3 runs to 13 residues. The CDR3 reads CASSYGTGVGYTF. In DNA form, the CDR3 reads TGTGCCAGCAGTTACGGGACAGGGGTAGGCTACACCTTC.

This rearrangement joins TRBV28 to TRBJ1-2; the D is unclear. Trimming took off 7 bases at V and 8 bases at J, with 11 bases between the two ends. Germline CDR1 reads MDHEN; CDR2 reads SYDVKM. This CDR3 comprises 11 residues. This chain's CDR3 is CASTSTGGYTF. As DNA, the CDR3 is TGTGCCAGCACGAGCACGGGAGGCTACACCTTC.